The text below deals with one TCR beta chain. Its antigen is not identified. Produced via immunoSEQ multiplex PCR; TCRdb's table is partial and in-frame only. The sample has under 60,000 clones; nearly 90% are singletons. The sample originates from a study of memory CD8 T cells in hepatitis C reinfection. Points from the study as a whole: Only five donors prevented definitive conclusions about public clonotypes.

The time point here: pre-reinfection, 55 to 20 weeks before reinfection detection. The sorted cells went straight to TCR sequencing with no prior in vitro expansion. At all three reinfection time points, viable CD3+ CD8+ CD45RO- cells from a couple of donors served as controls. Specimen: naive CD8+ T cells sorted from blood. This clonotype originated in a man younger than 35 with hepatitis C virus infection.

In DNA, the CDR3 is TGTGCCAGGGGACAGGGTCAGCCCCAGCATTTT. Translation gives CARGQGQPQHF. J is TRBJ1-5 and V is TRBV6-1, with 9 bases matching TRBD1. Germline CDR1 and CDR2: MNHNS and SASEGT. The CDR3 contains 11 residues. The ends lost 9 bases at V and 6 bases at J; junction bases unmatched: 0.